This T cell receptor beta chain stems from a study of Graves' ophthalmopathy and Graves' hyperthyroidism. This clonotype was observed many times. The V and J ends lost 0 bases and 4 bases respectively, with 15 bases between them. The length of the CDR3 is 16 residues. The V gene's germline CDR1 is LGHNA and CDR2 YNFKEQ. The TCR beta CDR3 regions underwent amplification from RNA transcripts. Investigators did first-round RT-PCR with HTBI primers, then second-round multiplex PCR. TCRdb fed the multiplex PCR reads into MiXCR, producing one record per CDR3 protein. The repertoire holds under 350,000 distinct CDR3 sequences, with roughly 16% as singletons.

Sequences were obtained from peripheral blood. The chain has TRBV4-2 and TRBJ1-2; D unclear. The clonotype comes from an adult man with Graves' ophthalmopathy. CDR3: CASSQDPGILGYGYTF. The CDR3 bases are TGTGCCAGCAGCCAAGATCCGGGGATCCTCGGCTATGGCTACACCTTC.